The clone carrying this T cell receptor beta chain was counted only a few times. The data belong to a study of blood T cell repertoires in COVID-19. Background on the study: The study drew acute and convalescent COVID-19 samples from the United States, Italy and Spain. PBMCs, B-cell-depleted T cells, or T cells provided the cDNA or gDNA that made up the material.

In the authors' workflow: Reference gene primers were amplified, and this amplification served to estimate nucleated cell counts. Repertoires were generated with immunoSEQ multiplex PCR, while TCRdb's copy carries only in-frame clones and drops some. V and J calls and clone size are those listed in that table; D and trimming were worked out from the DNA. The sample has 130,000 or so clones; 88% are singletons. Germline V gene sequence: CDR1 MDHEN, CDR2 SYDVKM. The CDR3 is made up of 12 amino acids. V dropped 3 bases and J dropped 4 bases, with 6 bases sitting between them. This chain uses TRBV28 with TRBJ2-5; the D gene is possibly TRBD2 (5 bases). The sequenced material came from peripheral blood. The clonotype comes from a woman in her fifties or sixties with acute or convalescent COVID-19. CDR3 region: CASSLSGETQYF. The CDR3 DNA reads TGTGCCAGCAGTTTGAGCGGAGAGACCCAGTACTTC.